This TCR beta chain was captured in a study of blood T cell repertoires in COVID-19. This CDR3 is 14 amino acids long. The germline V gene has CDR1 MNHEY and CDR2 SVGEGT. J lost 5 bases, V lost 5 bases, and 6 bases had no gene match. Data came from immunoSEQ multiplex PCR; TCRdb stores just in-frame clones and leaves some out. The sample contains 250,000 or so clones, about 88% of which appear only once. The TCR sequence derives from a woman between 35 and 50 years old who had recovered from COVID-19. The chain carries TRBV6-2 or TRBV6-3 and TRBJ1-1; 9 nucleotides line up with TRBD1. Sequenced sample: peripheral blood. The CDR3 loop reads CASSPTGTGTEAFF. CDR3 nucleotide sequence: TGTGCCAGCAGTCCCACCGGGACAGGGACTGAAGCTTTCTTT.